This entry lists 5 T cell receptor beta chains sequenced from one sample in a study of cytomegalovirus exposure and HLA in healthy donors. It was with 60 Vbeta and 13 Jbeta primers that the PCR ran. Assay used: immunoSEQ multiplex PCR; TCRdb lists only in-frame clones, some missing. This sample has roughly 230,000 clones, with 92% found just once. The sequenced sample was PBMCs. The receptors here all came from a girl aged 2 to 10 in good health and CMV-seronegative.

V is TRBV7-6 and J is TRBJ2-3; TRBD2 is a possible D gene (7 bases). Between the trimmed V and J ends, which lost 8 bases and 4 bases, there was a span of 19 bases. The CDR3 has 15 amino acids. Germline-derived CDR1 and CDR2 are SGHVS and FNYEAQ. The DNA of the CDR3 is TGTGCCAGCGCCCCATGGGGGGGCCAAGCAGATACGCAGTATTTT. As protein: CASAPWGGQADTQYF.

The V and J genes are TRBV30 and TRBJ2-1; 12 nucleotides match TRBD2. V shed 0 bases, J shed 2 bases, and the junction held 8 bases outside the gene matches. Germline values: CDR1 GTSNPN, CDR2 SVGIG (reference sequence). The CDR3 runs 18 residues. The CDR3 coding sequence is TGTGCCTGGAGTGTCGAACTAGCGGGGGGATTTACCTACAATGAGCAGTTCTTC. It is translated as CAWSVELAGGFTYNEQFF. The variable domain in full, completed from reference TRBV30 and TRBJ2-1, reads SQTIHQWPATLVQPVGSPLSLECTVEGTSNPNLYWYRQAAGRGLQLLFYSVGIGQISSEVPQNLSASRPQDRQFILSSKKLLLSDSGFYLCAWSVELAGGFTYNEQFFGPGTRLTVL.

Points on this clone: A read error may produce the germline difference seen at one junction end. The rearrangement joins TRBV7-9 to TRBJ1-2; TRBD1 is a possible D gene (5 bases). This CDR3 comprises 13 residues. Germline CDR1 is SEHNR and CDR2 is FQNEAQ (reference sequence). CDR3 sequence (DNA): TGTTCCAGCAGCCCCCAGACAGATTATGGCTACACCTTC. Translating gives CSSSPQTDYGYTF.

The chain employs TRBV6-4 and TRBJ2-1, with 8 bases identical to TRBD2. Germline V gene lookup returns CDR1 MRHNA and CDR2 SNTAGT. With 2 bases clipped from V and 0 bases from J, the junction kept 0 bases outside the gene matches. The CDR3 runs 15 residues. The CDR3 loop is CASSDSGSSYNEQFF. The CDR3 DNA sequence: TGTGCCAGCAGTGACAGCGGGAGCTCCTACAATGAGCAGTTCTTC.

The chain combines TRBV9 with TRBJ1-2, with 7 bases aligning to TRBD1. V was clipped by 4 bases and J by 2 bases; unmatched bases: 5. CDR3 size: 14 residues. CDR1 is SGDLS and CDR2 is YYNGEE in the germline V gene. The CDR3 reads CASSKATGNYGYTF. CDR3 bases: TGTGCCAGCAGCAAAGCGACAGGGAACTATGGCTACACCTTC.